This T cell receptor (beta chain) was obtained from a study of T cell changes during pregnancy in multiple sclerosis. The protocol was immunoSEQ multiplex PCR, while the TCRdb copy is restricted to in-frame clones and leaves out a portion. Of tens of thousands of clones in the sample, 75% to 95% were seen once. This clone was seen a handful of times. The CDR3 spans 15 residues. V lost 4 bases to trimming and J lost 0 bases, with 7 bases between them. CDR1 and CDR2 (germline): LNHDA, SQIVND (reference sequence). The sequence was obtained from a female donor with multiple sclerosis, enrolled in a pregnancy study. V usage is TRBV19 and J usage is TRBJ1-6; a weak D match, TRBD1 (6 bases). The specimen was peripheral blood, collected in the third trimester of pregnancy. CDR3 sequence: CASSTGDSYNSPLHF. CDR3 DNA sequence: TGTGCCAGTAGTACAGGGGACTCCTATAATTCACCCCTCCACTTT.